What follows are 7 T cell receptor beta chains derived from one specimen sequenced in a study of T cell responses to AZD1222 COVID-19 vaccine. Clones were sequenced by immunoSEQ multiplex PCR, and TCRdb holds only the in-frame ones, with some missing. Here the sample spans around 110,000 clones, about 90% being singletons. The sequences come from peripheral blood, collected on day 0 of AZD1222 vaccination. The receptors shown here come from an adult in good health.

The J gene is TRBJ1-4, the V gene TRBV4-2; TRBD1 agrees at 9 bases. J gave up 8 bases and V 1 base, and 8 bases lay outside the gene matches. The CDR3 has 16 amino acids. CDR1 and CDR2 (germline): LGHNA, YNFKEQ. The CDR3 sequence is CASSQVKGQGSEKLFF. As DNA, the CDR3 is TGTGCCAGCAGCCAAGTAAAGGGACAGGGCAGCGAAAAACTGTTTTTT.

This chain connects TRBV18 to TRBJ2-7; D not certain. The CDR3 is made up of 14 amino acids. V was trimmed by 1 base and J by 3 bases, leaving 10 bases between them. CDR1 is KGHSH and CDR2 is LQKENI in the germline V gene. DNA of the CDR3: TGTGCCAGCTCACCACTTGGGCAGGACTACGAGCAGTACTTC. Translating it yields CASSPLGQDYEQYF.

V is TRBV4-3 and J is TRBJ2-7, with D possibly TRBD2 on 7 matching bases. V was clipped by 0 bases and J by 5 bases, with 20 bases between them. This CDR3 has 17 amino acids. Germline CDR1 is LGHNA and CDR2 is YSLEER. CDR3 in amino acids: CASSQDPSGGAIHEQYF. DNA for the CDR3: TGCGCCAGCAGCCAAGATCCCTCGGGGGGCGCGATCCACGAGCAGTACTTC.

The chain employs TRBV28 and TRBJ1-5; TRBD1 aligns across 8 bases. J gave up 2 bases and V 5 bases, and 2 bases lay outside the gene matches. The CDR3 is 14 amino acids. Germline CDR1 MDHEN, CDR2 SYDVKM. The chain's CDR3 is CASSAGQGNQPQHF. In DNA form, the CDR3 reads TGTGCCAGCAGTGCGGGACAGGGCAATCAGCCCCAGCATTTT.

The gene calls are TRBV4-1 and TRBJ1-5; TRBD1 aligns across 7 bases. Trimming removed 0 bases from V and 5 bases from J; junction bases left unmatched: 19. Germline-derived CDR1 and CDR2 are MGHRA and YSYEKL. This CDR3 has 20 amino acids. CDR3 loop: CASSQDKWALRGRRDQPQHF. The CDR3 nucleotides are TGCGCCAGCAGCCAAGATAAGTGGGCACTGAGGGGGCGAAGAGATCAGCCCCAGCATTTT.

This clone was seen just once. V is TRBV27 and J is TRBJ1-1; D might be TRBD1 (6 bases). The CDR3 consists of 18 residues. The V end lost 3 bases, the J end lost 4 bases, and 24 bases lay between the germline ends. Germline V gene sequence: CDR1 MNHEY, CDR2 SMNVEV (reference sequence). The CDR3 region is CASSFVLGTPGGATEAFF. DNA for the CDR3: TGTGCCAGCAGTTTCGTGCTAGGCACCCCGGGGGGGGCCACTGAAGCTTTCTTT.

The CDR3 protein is CAISESYGGQPQHF. CDR3 bases: TGTGCCATCAGTGAGTCCTATGGGGGACAGCCCCAGCATTTT. This chain uses TRBV10-3 with TRBJ1-5; possible D gene TRBD1, 5 bases. The length of the CDR3 is 14 residues. Trimming removed 0 bases from V and 7 bases from J, with 10 bases in between. Germline assignment: CDR1 ENHRY and CDR2 SYGVKD.